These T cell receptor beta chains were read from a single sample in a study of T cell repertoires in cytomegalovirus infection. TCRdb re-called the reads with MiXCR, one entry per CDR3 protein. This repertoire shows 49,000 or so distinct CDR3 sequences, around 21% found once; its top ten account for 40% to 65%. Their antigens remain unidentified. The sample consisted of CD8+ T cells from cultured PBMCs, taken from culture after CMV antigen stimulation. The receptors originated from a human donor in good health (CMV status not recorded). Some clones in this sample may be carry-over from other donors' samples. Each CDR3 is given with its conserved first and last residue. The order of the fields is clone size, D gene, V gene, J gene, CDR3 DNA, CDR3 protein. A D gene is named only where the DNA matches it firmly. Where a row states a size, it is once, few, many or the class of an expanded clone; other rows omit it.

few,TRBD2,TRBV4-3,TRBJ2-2,TGCGCCAGCAGCCAAGAACGCCGGGGACTAGCGGGAGCCCACACCGGGGAGCTGTTTTTT,CASSQERRGLAGAHTGELFF
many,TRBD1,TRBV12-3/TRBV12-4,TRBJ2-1,TGTGCCAGCAGTCTCGGGACAGGCTCCTACAATGAGCAGTTCTTC,CASSLGTGSYNEQFF
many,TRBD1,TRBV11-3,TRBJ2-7,TGTGCCAGCAGCAGTCCCGGGACAGCGGAGTACTTC,CASSSPGTAEYF
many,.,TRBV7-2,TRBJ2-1,TGTGCCAGCAGCAAATCGCCAGTCAGCTCCTACAATGAGCAGTTCTTC,CASSKSPVSSYNEQFF
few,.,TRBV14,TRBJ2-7,TGTGCCAGCAGCCAAGGAGTGGTAACTGGCACCTACGAGCAGTACTTC,CASSQGVVTGTYEQYF
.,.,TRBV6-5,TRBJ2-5,TGTGCCAGCAGTTTCCGGGGACCTCTGGACGAGACCCAGTACTTC,CASSFRGPLDETQYF
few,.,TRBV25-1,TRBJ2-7,TGTGCCAGCAGTGAACTGGGGGCCACCGAGCAGTACTTC,CASSELGATEQYF
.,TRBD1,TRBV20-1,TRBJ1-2,TGCAGTGCCCCTCCGGGACAGGGGTACTATGGCTACACCTTC,CSAPPGQGYYGYTF
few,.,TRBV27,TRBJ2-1,TGTGCCAGCAGTCAACAGGGACCGTCCTACAATGAGCAGTTCTTC,CASSQQGPSYNEQFF
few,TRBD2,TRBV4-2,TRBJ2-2,TGTGCCAGCAGCCTTCTAGCGGGAGGCCCCACCGGGGAGCTGTTTTTT,CASSLLAGGPTGELFF
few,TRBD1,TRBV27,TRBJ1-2,TGTGCCAGCAGTCCCCCGGGACAGGCTTCGTTGGGCTACACCTTC,CASSPPGQASLGYTF
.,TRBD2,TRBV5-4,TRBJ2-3,TGTGCCAGCAGCGGGGCCCCGACTAGCGGGCGTAGCACAGATACGCAGTATTTT,CASSGAPTSGRSTDTQYF
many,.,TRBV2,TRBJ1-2,TGTGCCAGCAGTGAGGAGAGTGGCTATGGCTACACCTTC,CASSEESGYGYTF
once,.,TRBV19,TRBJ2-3,TGTCCCAGTAGGGTGGGGTCAGGCAAAGATACGCAGTATTTT,CPSRVGSGKDTQYF
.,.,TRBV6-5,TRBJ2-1,TGTGCCAGCAGTTACCCATTCCCTGAGGGGGGTCCCTTTGAGCAGTTCTTC,CASSYPFPEGGPFEQFF
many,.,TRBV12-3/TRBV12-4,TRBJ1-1,TGTGCCAGCAGTTTGGGCCCAGTGACTGAAGCTTTCTTT,CASSLGPVTEAFF
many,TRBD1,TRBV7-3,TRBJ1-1,TGTGCCAGCAGCTTAACCAGACAGGGAATCAAATCTGAAGCTTTCTTT,CASSLTRQGIKSEAFF
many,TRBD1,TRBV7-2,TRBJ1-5,TGTGCCAGCAGCCCAGGGGGACAGATGAGCAATCAGCCCCAGCATTTT,CASSPGGQMSNQPQHF
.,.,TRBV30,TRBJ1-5,TGTGCCTGGAGCGGCCCGGGACATCATAAGTATAGCAATCAGCCCCAGCATTTT,CAWSGPGHHKYSNQPQHF
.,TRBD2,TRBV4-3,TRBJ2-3,TGCGCCAGCAGCCAAGGTAGCGGGAGGACTGATACGCAGTATTTT,CASSQGSGRTDTQYF
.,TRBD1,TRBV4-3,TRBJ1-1,TGCGCCAGCAGCGAGTTGGACAGGACGCCGACTTTGTTT,CASSELDRTPTLF
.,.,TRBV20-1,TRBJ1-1,TGCAGTGCTAGAGATCTGGAGAACATGAACACTGAAGCTTTCTTT,CSARDLENMNTEAFF
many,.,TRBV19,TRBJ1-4,TGTGCCAGTAGTATCCGGCTCAGTCTTAATGAAAAACTGTTTTTT,CASSIRLSLNEKLFF
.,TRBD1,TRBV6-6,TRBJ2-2,TGTGCCAGCAGTCTTACAGGGGGCACCGGGAAGCTGTTTTTT,CASSLTGGTGKLFF
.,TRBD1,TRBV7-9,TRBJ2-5,TGTGCCAGCAGCTTAGGACAGGGACAAGAGACCCAGTACTTC,CASSLGQGQETQYF
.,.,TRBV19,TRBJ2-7,TGTGCCAGTAGTATTTCCTCGGGCGAGCAGTACTTC,CASSISSGEQYF
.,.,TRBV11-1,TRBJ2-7,TGTGCCAGCAGCTTAGGACGGGGCCCCTACGAGCAGTACTTC,CASSLGRGPYEQYF
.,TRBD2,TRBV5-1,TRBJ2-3,TGCGCCAGCAGCGACCTAGCGGGGGGGACAGATACGCAGTATTTT,CASSDLAGGTDTQYF
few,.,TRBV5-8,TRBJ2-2,TGTGCCAGCAGCTTGAGCTGGAACACCGGGGAGCTGTTTTTT,CASSLSWNTGELFF
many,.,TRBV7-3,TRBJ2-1,TGTGCCAGCAGCCCACCCGGGGCCAGCTCCTACAATGAGCAGTTCTTC,CASSPPGASSYNEQFF
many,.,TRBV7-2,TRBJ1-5,TGTGCCAGCAGTCCCGAGCAGGGCAATCAGCCCCAGCATTTT,CASSPEQGNQPQHF
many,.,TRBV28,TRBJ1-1,TGTGCCAGCAGTTTACTTGCGACAGATATGAACACTGAAGCTTTCTTT,CASSLLATDMNTEAFF
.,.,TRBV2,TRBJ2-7,TGTGCCAGCAGTCTGGGACCCGCCGGAGAGCAGTACTTC,CASSLGPAGEQYF
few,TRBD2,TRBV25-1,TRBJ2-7,TGTGCCAGCAGTGACGGGACTAGCGTTACCTACGAGCAGTACTTC,CASSDGTSVTYEQYF
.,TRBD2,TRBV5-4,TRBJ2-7,TGTGCCAGCAGCTTGACACGCGGCGGGGGCTACGAGCAGTACTTC,CASSLTRGGGYEQYF
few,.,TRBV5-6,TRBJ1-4,TGTGCCAGCAGCTTGACCTATGGCTTCGCCGAAGAAAAACTGTTTTTT,CASSLTYGFAEEKLFF
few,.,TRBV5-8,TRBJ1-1,TGTGCCAGCAGCTTTGGCATGCAAGCTTTCTTT,CASSFGMQAFF